Sequencing of this T cell receptor beta chain was carried out in a study of pediatric ulcerative colitis. Overall study results and limits: This repertoire reflects total lymphocytes rather than subpopulations like regulatory T cells.

The rectum was sampled with one to two pinch biopsies at colonoscopy. This clone was observed a handful of times. Its specificity is unknown. Losses at the gene ends were 7 bases for V and 5 bases for J; bases not matched to a gene: 7. The germline CDR1 and CDR2 sequences are SQVTM and ANQGSEA. This CDR3 has 14 residues. The method was immunoSEQ multiplex PCR; TCRdb's version includes in-frame clones alone and lacks a portion of them. The table lists 20,000 to 25,000 clones, 70% to 75% of them singletons. The source material was gut tissue. The receptor comes from a boy aged 5-17 years with severe ulcerative colitis. The chain is built from TRBV29-1 and TRBJ2-1; 11 bases align to TRBD2. This CDR3 is CSAAPGLADNEQFF. In nucleotides, the CDR3 is TGCAGCGCTGCACCGGGACTAGCGGACAATGAGCAGTTCTTC.